A selection of T cell receptor beta chains follows, all from one sample in a study of blood T cell repertoires in COVID-19. Here immunoSEQ multiplex PCR was the method, and the copy in TCRdb shows in-frame clones only, minus some. The profile shows hundreds of thousands of clones, roughly 80% of them singletons. Sequencing was done on a sample of peripheral blood. The receptors stem from a man older than 75 with acute or convalescent COVID-19. CDR3s include the opening cysteine and the closing phenylalanine or tryptophan. D genes are given only for firm matches. A clone size is listed for some rows: how often the clone was seen (once, few, many), or a class if it is expanded.

d_gene: TRBD2
j_gene: TRBJ2-1
v_gene: TRBV9
abundance: once
CDR3aa: CASSVASGSIDEQFF
CDR3nt: TGTGCCAGCAGCGTAGCTAGCGGGAGTATCGATGAGCAGTTCTTC

d_gene: .
j_gene: TRBJ1-3
v_gene: TRBV6-1
abundance: .
CDR3aa: CASSDRLVRNTIYF
CDR3nt: TGTGCCAGCAGTGACCGACTAGTTAGAAACACCATATATTTT

d_gene: TRBD1
j_gene: TRBJ2-5
v_gene: TRBV18
abundance: .
CDR3aa: CASSPRGTGGEETQYF
CDR3nt: TGTGCCAGCTCACCTCGTGGGACAGGGGGCGAGGAGACCCAGTACTTC

d_gene: .
j_gene: TRBJ2-5
v_gene: TRBV5-5
abundance: .
CDR3aa: CASSPRAGETQYF
CDR3nt: TGTGCCAGCAGCCCCAGAGCGGGAGAGACCCAGTACTTC

d_gene: TRBD2
j_gene: TRBJ2-1
v_gene: TRBV15
abundance: .
CDR3aa: CATSRDPGVSGAPEQFF
CDR3nt: TGTGCCACCAGCAGAGATCCGGGGGTTAGCGGGGCTCCTGAGCAGTTCTTC

d_gene: .
j_gene: TRBJ1-5
v_gene: TRBV19
abundance: .
CDR3aa: CASSARDWGWDQPQHF
CDR3nt: TGTGCCAGTAGTGCCCGGGACTGGGGGTGGGATCAGCCCCAGCATTTT

d_gene: .
j_gene: TRBJ1-2
v_gene: TRBV6-1
abundance: .
CDR3aa: CASSDRGGYTF
CDR3nt: TGTGCCAGCAGTGACCGAGGTGGCTACACCTTC

d_gene: .
j_gene: TRBJ1-5
v_gene: TRBV28
abundance: .
CDR3aa: CASKRQNNQPQHF
CDR3nt: TGTGCCAGCAAACGACAGAATAATCAGCCCCAGCATTTT

d_gene: TRBD1
j_gene: TRBJ2-5
v_gene: TRBV2
abundance: .
CDR3aa: CASLRGTDQETQYF
CDR3nt: TGTGCCAGCCTCCGAGGGACAGATCAAGAGACCCAGTACTTC

d_gene: .
j_gene: TRBJ1-3
v_gene: TRBV3-1/TRBV3-2
abundance: few
CDR3aa: CASTETGSSGNTIYF
CDR3nt: TGTGCCAGCACTGAAACAGGGTCTTCTGGAAACACCATATATTTT

d_gene: .
j_gene: TRBJ1-2
v_gene: TRBV6-6
abundance: .
CDR3aa: CASMVPGTTLGGYTF
CDR3nt: TGTGCCAGCATGGTCCCCGGGACGACACTCGGGGGTTACACCTTC

d_gene: .
j_gene: TRBJ1-2
v_gene: TRBV12-3/TRBV12-4
abundance: .
CDR3aa: CASSLYPNYGYTF
CDR3nt: TGTGCCAGCAGTTTATATCCTAACTATGGCTACACCTTC

d_gene: .
j_gene: TRBJ1-1
v_gene: TRBV11-3
abundance: .
CDR3aa: CASSFGGGSSGEAFF
CDR3nt: TGTGCCAGCAGCTTCGGGGGAGGTTCTTCCGGGGAAGCTTTCTTT

d_gene: .
j_gene: TRBJ1-5
v_gene: TRBV6-5
abundance: .
CDR3aa: CASSYGQGSNQPQHF
CDR3nt: TGTGCCAGCAGTTATGGGCAGGGGAGCAATCAGCCCCAGCATTTT

d_gene: TRBD1
j_gene: TRBJ1-6
v_gene: TRBV11-1
abundance: .
CDR3aa: CASSMRTGRNSPLHF
CDR3nt: TGTGCCAGCAGCATGCGGACAGGGCGTAATTCACCCCTCCACTTT

d_gene: .
j_gene: TRBJ1-2
v_gene: TRBV6-4
abundance: .
CDR3aa: CASSESGRGYTF
CDR3nt: TGTGCCAGCAGTGAATCGGGTCGCGGCTACACCTTC

d_gene: TRBD1
j_gene: TRBJ1-5
v_gene: TRBV6-5
abundance: .
CDR3aa: CASSPRDSYQPQHF
CDR3nt: TGTGCCAGCTCCCCCCGGGACAGCTATCAGCCCCAGCATTTT

d_gene: TRBD2
j_gene: TRBJ2-1
v_gene: TRBV5-1
abundance: .
CDR3aa: CASSMRTSGRSYNEQFF
CDR3nt: TGCGCCAGCAGCATGCGGACTAGCGGCCGTTCTTACAATGAGCAGTTCTTC

d_gene: TRBD1
j_gene: TRBJ2-7
v_gene: TRBV24-1
abundance: .
CDR3aa: CATSRTGTGDHEQYF
CDR3nt: TGTGCCACCAGCCGAACCGGGACAGGGGACCACGAGCAGTACTTC

d_gene: TRBD1
j_gene: TRBJ1-1
v_gene: TRBV19
abundance: .
CDR3aa: CASSGQGAIRAPEAFF
CDR3nt: TGTGCCAGTAGCGGACAGGGGGCGATTCGGGCTCCCGAAGCTTTCTTT